These 7 T cell receptor beta chains were all obtained from the same sample, sequenced in a study of beta chain features in type 1 diabetes. Study-level findings and limits: Shortening of TCRB CDR3s, moderate but significant, appeared in all four CD4+ subsets of Type 1 diabetes patients.

These receptors have no known antigen. The sequenced template was cDNA made from the entire isolated RNA. Generated by immunoSEQ multiplex PCR, the TCRdb table keeps only in-frame clones and is missing some. The sample consists of 150,000 to 200,000 clones, 7.8% of them appearing once. Sequencing input: central memory CD4+ T cells from blood. The receptors stem from a woman aged 40 to 55 with type 1 diabetes.

V and J are TRBV11-2 and TRBJ2-1, with TRBD2 matching over 11 bases. The germline CDR1 and CDR2 sequences are SGHAT and FQNNGV. The length of the CDR3 is 15 residues. V dropped 5 bases and J dropped 7; count of bases not matched to a gene: 7. The CDR3 region has the DNA TGTGCCAGCAGCCCCCGGGTAGCGGGAGGGAATGAGCAGTTCTTC. Translating gives CASSPRVAGGNEQFF.

The sample holds a few counts of this clone. The V call is TRBV2, the J call TRBJ2-1; weak D call: TRBD1 (5 bases). The CDR3 totals 12 residues. Trimming removed 1 base from V and 15 bases from J, with 13 bases in between. Germline V gene sequence: CDR1 SNHLY, CDR2 FYNNEI. The CDR3 spells CASSEGKGNAFF. Written as DNA, the CDR3 is TGTGCCAGCAGTGAAGGGAAGGGGAATGCGTTCTTC.

The table lists this clone with a few counts. The chain is built from TRBV30 and TRBJ2-7; D call uncertain. Germline CDR1 reads GTSNPN; CDR2 reads SVGIG (reference sequence). Trimming pared 2 bases from V and 10 bases from J, leaving 12 bases between. The CDR3 extends over 11 amino acids. CDR3 sequence (DNA): TGTGCCTGGAGTCCTTTAACAAGTCAGTACTTC. As protein: CAWSPLTSQYF.

The sample holds a few counts of this clone. The chain links TRBV7-9 to TRBJ1-1; TRBD1 aligns across 10 bases. This CDR3 is 14 amino acids long. Germline V lookup: CDR1 SEHNR, CDR2 FQNEAQ (reference sequence). V was pared by 5 bases and J by 3 bases, with 3 bases of the junction left unmatched. CDR3 DNA: TGTGCCAGCAGCCTGGACAGGGGGTACACTGAAGCTTTCTTT. It is translated as CASSLDRGYTEAFF.

J is TRBJ1-2 and V is TRBV6-1; TRBD1 might be the D (5 bases). CDR3 size: 15 residues. Trimming took 1 base from V and 1 from J, leaving 10 bases between them. Germline lookup yields CDR1 MNHNS and CDR2 SASEGT. This CDR3 reads CASSEGTTHNYGYTF. CDR3 DNA sequence: TGTGCCAGCAGTGAAGGGACAACTCATAACTATGGCTACACCTTC.

This rearrangement joins TRBV5-1 to TRBJ2-5; TRBD2 matches 9 bases. This CDR3 has 17 amino acids. With V trimmed by 0 bases and J by 4 bases, 10 bases remained unmatched. Germline V gene data show CDR1 as SGHRS and CDR2 as YFSETQ. Here the CDR3 reads CASSLAGAGGLGETQYF. DNA for the CDR3: TGCGCCAGCAGCTTGGCAGGTGCGGGAGGGCTCGGAGAGACCCAGTACTTC. Full variable domain (rest looked up from reference TRBV5-1 and TRBJ2-5): KAGVTQTPRYLIKTRGQQVTLSCSPISGHRSVSWYQQTPGQGLQFLFEYFSETQRNKGNFPGRFSGRQFSNSRSEMNVSTLELGDSALYLCASSLAGAGGLGETQYFGPGTRLLVL.

The V call is TRBV4-1, the J call TRBJ2-2; weak D call: TRBD2 (6 bases). The germline CDR1 and CDR2 sequences are MGHRA and YSYEKL. The CDR3 has 15 amino acids. V was trimmed by 1 base and J by 3 bases, leaving 9 bases between them. The CDR3 region has the DNA TGCGCCAGCAGCCAAGGGGCGGGATACACCGGGGAGCTGTTTTTT. Translating gives CASSQGAGYTGELFF.